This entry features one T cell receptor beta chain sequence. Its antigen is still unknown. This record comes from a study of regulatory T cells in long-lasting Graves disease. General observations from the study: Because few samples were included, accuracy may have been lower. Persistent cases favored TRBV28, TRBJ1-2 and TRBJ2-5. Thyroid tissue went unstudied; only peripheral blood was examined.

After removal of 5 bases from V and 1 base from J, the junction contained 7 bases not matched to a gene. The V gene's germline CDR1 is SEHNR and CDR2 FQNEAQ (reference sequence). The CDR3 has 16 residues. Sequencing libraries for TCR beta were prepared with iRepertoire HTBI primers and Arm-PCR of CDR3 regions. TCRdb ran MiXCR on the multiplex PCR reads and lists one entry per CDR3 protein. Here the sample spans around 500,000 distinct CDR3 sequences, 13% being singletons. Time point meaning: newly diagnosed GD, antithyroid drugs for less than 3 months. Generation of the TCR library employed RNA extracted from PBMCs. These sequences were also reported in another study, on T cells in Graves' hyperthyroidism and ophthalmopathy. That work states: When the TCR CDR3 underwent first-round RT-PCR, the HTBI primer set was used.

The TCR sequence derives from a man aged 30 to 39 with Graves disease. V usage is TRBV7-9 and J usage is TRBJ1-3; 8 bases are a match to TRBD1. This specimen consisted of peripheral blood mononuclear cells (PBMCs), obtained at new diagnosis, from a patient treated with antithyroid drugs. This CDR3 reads CASSTGDRLSGNTIYF. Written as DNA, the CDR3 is TGTGCCAGCAGCACCGGGGACAGGCTTTCTGGAAACACCATATATTTT. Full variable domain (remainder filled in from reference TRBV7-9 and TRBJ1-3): DTGVSQNPRHKITKRGQNVTFRCDPISEHNRLYWYRQTLGQGPEFLTYFQNEAQLEKSRLLSDRFSAERPKGSFSTLEIQRTEQGDSAMYLCASSTGDRLSGNTIYFGEGSWLTVV.